The 29 T cell receptor beta chains below were found in one sample sequenced in a study of blood T cell repertoires in COVID-19. Generated by immunoSEQ multiplex PCR, the TCRdb table keeps only in-frame clones and is missing some. The sample comprises about 140,000 clones, approximately 88% of which are singletons, and 1.5% to 2% rests with the top ten. Sequenced: peripheral blood. The receptors originated from a man aged 65 to 79 with acute or convalescent COVID-19.

The rearrangement uses TRBV7-8 and TRBJ2-3, with D possibly being TRBD2 (6 bases). The CDR3 consists of 15 residues. Trimming removed 0 bases from V and 3 bases from J, with 10 bases in between. Germline V CDR1 and CDR2: SGHVS, FQNEAQ. In nucleotides, the CDR3 is TGTGCCAGCAGCTTAGCAGGGACTGGTACAGATACGCAGTATTTT. Amino acid sequence: CASSLAGTGTDTQYF.

CDR3 DNA: TGCGCCAGCAGGCCGACAGGGGGCAATGAGCAGTTCTTC. It codes for CASRPTGGNEQFF. The rearrangement uses TRBV5-1 and TRBJ2-1; 9 bases agree with TRBD1. The germline CDR1 and CDR2 sequences are SGHRS and YFSETQ. The CDR3 is made up of 13 amino acids. V shed 5 bases and J 6 bases; nucleotides not matched to a gene: 3.

The V and J genes are TRBV5-1 and TRBJ2-3, with a weak D call TRBD2 (6 bases). The V gene lost 4 bases and the J gene lost 6 bases, with 15 bases spanning the gap. The CDR3 runs to 14 residues. Germline CDR1 is SGHRS and CDR2 is YFSETQ. CDR3 DNA sequence: TGCGCCAGCAGCCCTGAATCGGGAGCCGATACGCAGTATTTT. Amino acid sequence: CASSPESGADTQYF.

V and J are TRBV27 and TRBJ2-1; 11 bases line up with TRBD1. Trimming cost V 5 bases and J 9 bases; bases outside gene matches: 3. Germline CDR1 is MNHEY and CDR2 is SMNVEV (reference sequence). This CDR3 comprises 13 residues. The CDR3 DNA is TGTGCCAGCAGTGGACAGGGGGCGGCTGAGCAGTTCTTC. Amino acid sequence: CASSGQGAAEQFF.

The chain uses TRBV10-1 and TRBJ2-1, with TRBD1 identical over 7 bases. CDR1 WNHNN and CDR2 SYGVQD come from the germline V gene (reference sequence). The CDR3 length is 15 residues. V lost 8 bases, J lost 4 bases, and 11 bases stayed unmatched. The CDR3 loop is CASSVRGQTYNEQFF. Written as DNA, the CDR3 is TGCGCCAGCTCCGTCCGGGGACAGACATACAATGAGCAGTTCTTC.

This chain joins TRBV5-1 and TRBJ2-3, with D tentatively TRBD2 (5 bases). V gave up 0 bases and J gave up 6 bases, with 14 bases separating them. From germline, CDR1 is SGHRS and CDR2 YFSETQ. The CDR3 loop spans 15 amino acids. The CDR3 is CASSLDRGRGDTQYF. In DNA form, the CDR3 reads TGCGCCAGCAGCTTGGATCGCGGCCGCGGGGATACGCAGTATTTT.

The chain carries TRBV15 and TRBJ2-7, with 11 positions matching TRBD2. Germline V gene data show CDR1 as LNHNV and CDR2 as YYDKDF (reference sequence). Trimming took 4 bases from V and 0 from J; bases not matched to a gene: 2. The CDR3 has 15 amino acids. Here the CDR3 reads CATSNSGRDSYEQYF. Written as DNA, the CDR3 is TGTGCCACCAGCAATAGCGGGAGGGACTCCTACGAGCAGTACTTC.

J is TRBJ2-5 and V is TRBV5-1; possible D gene TRBD1, 5 bases. Trimming removed 0 bases from V and 0 bases from J, with 15 bases in between. Germline V gene data show CDR1 as SGHRS and CDR2 as YFSETQ. The CDR3 length is 17 residues. The CDR3 sequence: CASSLVGHNKYQETQYF. The CDR3 coding sequence is TGCGCCAGCAGCTTGGTGGGGCACAACAAGTACCAAGAGACCCAGTACTTC.

J is TRBJ1-5 and V is TRBV19, with 7 positions matching TRBD1. CDR1 LNHDA and CDR2 SQIVND come from the germline V gene (reference sequence). J gave up 5 bases and V 4 bases, and 5 bases lay outside the gene matches. This CDR3 contains 14 residues. CDR3: CASSTDRSYQPQHF. CDR3 in DNA: TGTGCCAGTAGTACGGACAGGAGCTATCAGCCCCAGCATTTT.

The table lists this clone with a count of one. V is TRBV2 and J is TRBJ2-2, with 10 bases identical to TRBD2. V shed 3 bases and J 6 bases; nucleotides not matched to a gene: 7. This CDR3 has 16 residues. Per the germline V gene, CDR1 is SNHLY and CDR2 is FYNNEI. CDR3 DNA sequence: TGTGCCAGCAGTGATCCCCAGCGGGGGGGCCCCGGGGAGCTGTTTTTT. As protein: CASSDPQRGGPGELFF.

The genes are TRBV9 and TRBJ2-1; 8 bases align to TRBD1. CDR3 length: 16 amino acids. From germline, CDR1 is SGDLS and CDR2 YYNGEE. Unmatched junction bases numbered 4, after V lost 0 bases and J lost 2 bases. The CDR3 DNA is TGTGCCAGCAGCGTAGGTGGGACAGGCACCTACAATGAGCAGTTCTTC. Its translation is CASSVGGTGTYNEQFF.

This clone was recorded a few times. V and J are TRBV27 and TRBJ2-7; 8 positions agree with TRBD1. Germline-derived CDR1 and CDR2 are MNHEY and SMNVEV (reference sequence). The CDR3 covers 16 residues. The J segment lost 2 bases and the V segment lost 0 bases, leaving 6 bases of the junction unmatched. In DNA form, the CDR3 reads TGTGCCAGCAGTTTATCGCCAGGACAGGGAACCTACGAGCAGTACTTC. Its protein is CASSLSPGQGTYEQYF.

The chain is built from TRBV6-4 and TRBJ1-2; TRBD1 might be the D (6 bases). The CDR3 loop spans 17 amino acids. CDR1 is MRHNA, CDR2 SNTAGT, per germline. V was cut by 7 bases and J by 4 bases, with 25 bases left in between. Written as DNA, the CDR3 is TGTGCCAGCAACGTGACAGGCTTGACGGGGGGAACCTATGGCTACACCTTC. It specifies CASNVTGLTGGTYGYTF.

The genes are TRBV6-5 and TRBJ2-7, with TRBD1 matching 8 bases. The CDR3 is 14 amino acids. V lost 2 bases to trimming and J lost 5 bases; unmatched junction nucleotides: 5. CDR1 and CDR2 (germline): MNHEY, SVGAGI. CDR3 region: CASSYASTGDEQYF. Here the CDR3 DNA reads TGTGCCAGCAGTTACGCGTCGACAGGGGACGAGCAGTACTTC.

This clone was picked up a small number of times. This chain uses TRBV21-1 with TRBJ2-3; the DNA was not compared with TRBD2, the D call given in the table. TRBV21-1 is given as a pseudogene. The CDR3 length is 19 residues. The CDR3 sequence is CASSPLGPLLAGGADTQYF. The DNA for the CDR3 is TGTGCCAGCAGCCCCCTGGGCCCTTTACTAGCGGGAGGCGCAGATACGCAGTATTTT.

CDR3 residues: CASIANRDREEKYF. The CDR3 nucleotides are TGTGCCAGCATTGCCAACCGGGACAGGGAAGAGAAGTACTTC. V is TRBV2 and J is TRBJ2-7, with 9 bases identical to TRBD1. The V gene's germline CDR1 is SNHLY and CDR2 FYNNEI. Unmatched junction bases numbered 15, after V lost 7 bases and J lost 11 bases. This CDR3 has 14 amino acids.

This clone was seen a handful of times. This chain joins TRBV5-1 and TRBJ2-3; perhaps TRBD1 as D (8 bases). V dropped 2 bases and J dropped 5 bases, with 15 bases sitting between them. Germline loops: CDR1 SGHRS, CDR2 YFSETQ. The CDR3 runs 15 residues. The CDR3 region is CASSLGQGGLDTQYF. The CDR3 DNA reads as TGCGCCAGCAGCTTAGGACAGGGAGGGTTAGATACGCAGTATTTT.

CDR3 DNA sequence: TGCGCCAGCAGCTGGGGCGGGATGAACACTGAAGCTTTCTTT. Residues: CASSWGGMNTEAFF. This sequence joins TRBV5-1 and TRBJ1-1, with D perhaps matching TRBD1 (5 bases). V lost 3 bases to trimming and J lost 0 bases, with 9 bases between them. Germline lookup yields CDR1 SGHRS and CDR2 YFSETQ. This CDR3 contains 14 residues.

The gene calls are TRBV12-3 or TRBV12-4 and TRBJ1-6; D gene ambiguous. Between the trimmed V and J ends, which lost 6 bases and 4 bases, there was a span of 7 bases. This CDR3 is built from 13 residues. This CDR3 is CASRREYNSPLHF. The CDR3 coding sequence is TGTGCCAGCAGGCGGGAGTATAATTCACCCCTCCACTTT.

This rearrangement joins TRBV28 to TRBJ2-1; 7 nucleotides line up with TRBD2. Germline loops: CDR1 MDHEN, CDR2 SYDVKM. The CDR3 length is 15 residues. With 2 bases clipped from V and 2 bases from J, the junction kept 3 bases outside the gene matches. The CDR3 DNA follows: TGTGCCAGCAGTTTAGCGGGAGCGGCCTACAATGAGCAGTTCTTC. Translating gives CASSLAGAAYNEQFF.

This clone was observed a single time. This rearrangement joins TRBV5-1 to TRBJ2-1; 9 nucleotides match TRBD1. CDR1 is SGHRS and CDR2 is YFSETQ in the germline V gene. The junction had 7 bases not matched to a gene; V was cut back by 7 bases and J by 2 bases. This CDR3 contains 15 residues. The CDR3 region is CASSPGQGTYNEQFF. CDR3 nucleotides: TGCGCCAGCTCTCCGGGACAGGGTACCTACAATGAGCAGTTCTTC. The entire variable domain, with the rest obtained from reference TRBV5-1 and TRBJ2-1, is as follows: KAGVTQTPRYLIKTRGQQVTLSCSPISGHRSVSWYQQTPGQGLQFLFEYFSETQRNKGNFPGRFSGRQFSNSRSEMNVSTLELGDSALYLCASSPGQGTYNEQFFGPGTRLTVL.

The chain is built from TRBV5-6 and TRBJ1-4; possibly TRBD1 for D (5 bases). V lost 4 bases and J 8 bases, leaving 18 bases between the germline ends. The V gene's germline CDR1 is SGHDT and CDR2 YYEEEE. This CDR3 has 15 residues. The CDR3 protein is CASSRISRRGEKLFF. CDR3 bases: TGTGCCAGCAGCCGGATATCCCGGAGGGGCGAAAAACTGTTTTTT.

The V gene is TRBV9, the J gene TRBJ2-7, with D possibly TRBD2 on 7 matching bases. The germline V gene has CDR1 SGDLS and CDR2 YYNGEE. CDR3 length: 15 residues. V lost 4 bases and J 6 bases, leaving 20 bases between the germline ends. The CDR3 reads CASSLGRGAGAEQYF. For the CDR3, the DNA is TGTGCCAGCAGCCTCGGTAGGGGGGCGGGGGCCGAGCAGTACTTC.

The rearrangement links TRBV5-1 to TRBJ2-2; D is possibly TRBD2 (5 bases). Looked up from germline, CDR1 is SGHRS and CDR2 is YFSETQ. Trimming removed 5 bases from V and 0 bases from J, with 11 bases in between. This CDR3 is 15 amino acids long. The CDR3 nucleotides read TGCGCCAGCAGGGGCCCCGGGGCGAACACCGGGGAGCTGTTTTTT. Encoded protein: CASRGPGANTGELFF.

V usage is TRBV25-1 and J usage is TRBJ1-5, with TRBD1 matching 8 bases. The V and J ends lost 5 bases and 6 bases, in that order; junction bases with no gene match: 6. The CDR3 runs 14 residues. The germline V gene has CDR1 MGHDK and CDR2 SYGVNS. CDR3 in DNA: TGTGCCAGCAGTAATACAGGGGGAGGTCAGCCCCAGCATTTT. It translates to CASSNTGGGQPQHF. Full variable domain (missing parts from reference TRBV25-1 and TRBJ1-5): EADIYQTPRYLVIGTGKKITLECSQTMGHDKMYWYQQDPGMELHLIHYSYGVNSTEKGDLSSESTVSRIRTEHFPLTLESARPSHTSQYLCASSNTGGGQPQHFGDGTRLSIL.

The V call is TRBV15, the J call TRBJ2-5; 12 bases align to TRBD2. Looked up from germline, CDR1 is LNHNV and CDR2 is YYDKDF (reference sequence). The CDR3 consists of 15 residues. V gave up 0 bases and J gave up 5 bases; unmatched junction bases: 1. CDR3 protein: CATSRDLAGGETQYF. The CDR3 DNA reads as TGTGCCACCAGCAGAGATCTAGCGGGAGGGGAGACCCAGTACTTC.

The V and J genes are TRBV5-8 and TRBJ1-3; TRBD1 might be the D (5 bases). The CDR3 is made up of 15 amino acids. With 4 bases removed from V and 2 bases from J, the gap between germline ends came to 13 bases. The germline V gene has CDR1 SGHTS and CDR2 YDEGEE. The CDR3 bases are TGTGCCAGCAGCGGGTCGCGGGGGGCTGGAAACACCATATATTTT. Protein product: CASSGSRGAGNTIYF.

There are a few counts of this clone. The rearrangement joins TRBV10-1 to TRBJ1-5, with D hard to call. Germline CDR1 reads WNHNN; CDR2 reads SYGVQD (reference sequence). The CDR3 contains 13 residues. V was pared by 5 bases and J by 4 bases, with 9 bases between. CDR3 sequence (DNA): TGCGCCAGCAGTATAGAGCCTAATCAGCCCCAGCATTTT. Translated: CASSIEPNQPQHF.

The gene calls are TRBV28 and TRBJ1-1; TRBD1 agrees at 7 bases. Losses at the gene ends were 3 bases for V and 6 bases for J; bases not matched to a gene: 10. The germline V gene encodes CDR1 MDHEN and CDR2 SYDVKM. CDR3 length: 15 residues. The DNA of the CDR3 is TGTGCCAGCAGTTTTAGTTTCGGCCAGGGGGCTGAAGCTTTCTTT. Residues: CASSFSFGQGAEAFF.